This TCR beta chain emerged from a study of CD8 T cells in ankylosing spondylitis. MiXCR, run by TCRdb on the 5' RACE reads, gives a single entry per CDR3 protein. This table holds 200,000 to 300,000 distinct CDR3 sequences, over 8.5% found once. This CDR3 comprises 16 residues. CDR1 and CDR2 from the germline V gene are DFQATT and SNEGSKA (reference sequence). The V gene lost 2 bases and the J gene lost 4 bases, with 18 bases spanning the gap. This clonotype has a count of ten or more. Its antigen is unidentified. General study points: Ankylosing spondylitis blood appeared to carry a characteristic TCR beta motif of 7 or 8 highly homologous variants.

The sample comprised blood, either unsorted or a sorted T cell fraction (not recorded which). This rearrangement joins TRBV20-1 to TRBJ2-1, with D possibly matching TRBD1 (5 bases). This clonotype was obtained from a male donor with ankylosing spondylitis or in good health (not recorded which). As DNA, the CDR3 is TGCAGTGCTAGACCTGATGACAGCCGGGCTTACAATGAGCAGTTCTTC. This translates into CSARPDDSRAYNEQFF.